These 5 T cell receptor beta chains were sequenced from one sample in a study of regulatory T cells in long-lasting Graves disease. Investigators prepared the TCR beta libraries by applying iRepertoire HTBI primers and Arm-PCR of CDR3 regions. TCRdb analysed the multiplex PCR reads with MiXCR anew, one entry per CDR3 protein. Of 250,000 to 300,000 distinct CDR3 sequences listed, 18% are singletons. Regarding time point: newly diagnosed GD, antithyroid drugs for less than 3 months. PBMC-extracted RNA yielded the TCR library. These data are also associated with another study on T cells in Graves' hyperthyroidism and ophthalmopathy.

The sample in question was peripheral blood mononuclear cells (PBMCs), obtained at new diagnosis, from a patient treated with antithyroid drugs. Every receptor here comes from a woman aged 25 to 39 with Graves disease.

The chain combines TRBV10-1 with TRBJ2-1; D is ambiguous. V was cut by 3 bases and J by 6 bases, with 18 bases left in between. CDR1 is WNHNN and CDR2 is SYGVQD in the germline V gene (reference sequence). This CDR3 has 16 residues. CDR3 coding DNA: TGCGCCAGCAGTGAACGGTCTAGTTCGGGTCCCAATGAGCAGTTCTTC. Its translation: CASSERSSSGPNEQFF.

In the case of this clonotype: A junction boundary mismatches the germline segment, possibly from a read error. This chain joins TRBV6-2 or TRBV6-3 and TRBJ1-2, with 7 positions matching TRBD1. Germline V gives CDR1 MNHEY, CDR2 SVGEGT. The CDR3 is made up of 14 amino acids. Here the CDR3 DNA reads TGTGCCAGCAGGCCGGGACAGTTGGACTATGGCCACACCTTC. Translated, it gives CASRPGQLDYGHTF.

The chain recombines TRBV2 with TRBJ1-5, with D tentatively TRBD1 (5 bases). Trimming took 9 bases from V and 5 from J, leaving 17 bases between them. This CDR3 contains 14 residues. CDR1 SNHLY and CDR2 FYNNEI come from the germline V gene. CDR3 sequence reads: CASEDGQGDQPQHF. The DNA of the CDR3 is TGTGCCAGTGAAGACGGCCAGGGAGATCAGCCCCAGCATTTT.

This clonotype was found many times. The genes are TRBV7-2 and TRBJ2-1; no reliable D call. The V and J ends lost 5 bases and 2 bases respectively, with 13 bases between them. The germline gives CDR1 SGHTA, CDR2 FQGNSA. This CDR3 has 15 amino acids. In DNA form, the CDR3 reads TGTGCCAGCAGCCCCGTACGGGTTACCTACAATGAGCAGTTCTTC. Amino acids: CASSPVRVTYNEQFF. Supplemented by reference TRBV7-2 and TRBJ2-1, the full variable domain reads GAGVSQSPSNKVTEKGKDVELRCDPISGHTALYWYRQSLGQGLEFLIYFQGNSAPDKSGLPSDRFSAERTGGSVSTLTIQRTQQEDSAVYLCASSPVRVTYNEQFFGPGTRLTVL.

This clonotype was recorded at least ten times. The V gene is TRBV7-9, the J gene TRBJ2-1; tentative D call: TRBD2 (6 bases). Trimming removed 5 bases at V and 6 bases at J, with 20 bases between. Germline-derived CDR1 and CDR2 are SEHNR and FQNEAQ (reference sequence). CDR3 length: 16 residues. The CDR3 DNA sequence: TGTGCCAGCAGCCGCATCGGGGGTCATTCTTCCAATGAGCAGTTCTTC. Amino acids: CASSRIGGHSSNEQFF.